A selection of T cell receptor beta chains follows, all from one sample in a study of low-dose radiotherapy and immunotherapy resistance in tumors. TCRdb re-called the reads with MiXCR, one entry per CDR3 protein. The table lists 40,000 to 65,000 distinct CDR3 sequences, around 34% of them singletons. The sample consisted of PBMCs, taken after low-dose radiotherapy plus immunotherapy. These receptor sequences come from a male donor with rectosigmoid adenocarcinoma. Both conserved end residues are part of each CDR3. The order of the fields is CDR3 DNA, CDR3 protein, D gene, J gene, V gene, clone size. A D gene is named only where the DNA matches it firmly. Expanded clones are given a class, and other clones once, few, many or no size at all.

DNA: TGCGCCAGCAGCCAAGATCTTACGAGGGCGGCTACAGCGAATGAGCAGTTCTTC
CDR3: CASSQDLTRAATANEQFF
D: NA
J: TRBJ2-1
V: TRBV4-3
size: many

DNA: TGTGCCAGCAGTGTCCTCGACTATAATAGCAATCAGCCCCAGCATTTT
CDR3: CASSVLDYNSNQPQHF
D: NA
J: TRBJ1-5
V: TRBV6-1
size: few

DNA: TGCGCCAGCAGCCAAGATGCTCGGACTGAAGCTTTCTTT
CDR3: CASSQDARTEAFF
D: NA
J: TRBJ1-1
V: TRBV4-3
size: many

DNA: TGTGCCAGCAGCTTAGTCGGACTAGCGAACGCAGAGACCCAGTACTTC
CDR3: CASSLVGLANAETQYF
D: TRBD2
J: TRBJ2-5
V: TRBV7-6
size: NA

DNA: NA
CDR3: CASSGLADTGELFFF
D: NA
J: TRBJ2-2
V: TRBV6-8
size: NA

DNA: TGTGCCAGCACCGGGGGCCCGAACACCGGGGAGCTGTTTTTT
CDR3: CASTGGPNTGELFF
D: NA
J: TRBJ2-2
V: TRBV6-2/TRBV6-3
size: NA

DNA: TGTGCCAGCAGCCTTCTGTTGGGCGGGAGTTTGTTCTTC
CDR3: CASSLLLGGSLFF
D: TRBD2
J: TRBJ2-1
V: TRBV7-2
size: many

DNA: TGTGCCAGCAGCTTAGATTCGGGGCAGGGAAGATTC
CDR3: CASSLDSGQGRF
D: NA
J: TRBJ2-5
V: TRBV11-2
size: once

DNA: TGTGCCAGCAGCCGAGCCGGACAGGGGTTGAGATACGAGCAGTACTTC
CDR3: CASSRAGQGLRYEQYF
D: TRBD1
J: TRBJ2-7
V: TRBV28
size: many

DNA: TGTGCCAGCAGTGGGGCTAGCGTGGGCACAGATACGCAGTATTTT
CDR3: CASSGASVGTDTQYF
D: NA
J: TRBJ2-3
V: TRBV6-2/TRBV6-3
size: many

DNA: TGCAGTGCTAGGGGACTAGCGGAACCGTACGAGCAGTACTTC
CDR3: CSARGLAEPYEQYF
D: TRBD2
J: TRBJ2-7
V: TRBV20-1
size: NA

DNA: TGTGCCAGTAGTATTGGCCAATCACTTTCCTACGAGCAGTACTTC
CDR3: CASSIGQSLSYEQYF
D: NA
J: TRBJ2-7
V: TRBV19
size: NA

DNA: TGTGCCAGCAGCCACTCAAGGGGGACCCAGTACTTC
CDR3: CASSHSRGTQYF
D: NA
J: TRBJ2-5
V: TRBV3-1
size: many

DNA: TGTGCCAGCAGTCTCCGGGGACTAGCGGGAGGGGCCTACGAGCAGTACTTC
CDR3: CASSLRGLAGGAYEQYF
D: TRBD2
J: TRBJ2-7
V: TRBV6-2/TRBV6-3
size: NA

DNA: TGCAGTGCTAGAGAGGTGCGAAGCGGGGGGCAGGGAGAGCAGTACTTC
CDR3: CSAREVRSGGQGEQYF
D: TRBD2
J: TRBJ2-7
V: TRBV20-1
size: many

DNA: TGTGCCGTTCAGGGAGGGGGCAAGGACAATGAGCAGTTCTTC
CDR3: CAVQGGGKDNEQFF
D: NA
J: TRBJ2-1
V: TRBV2
size: many

DNA: TGCGCCAGCAGCGTAGCACGGGACACAGATACGCAGTATTTT
CDR3: CASSVARDTDTQYF
D: NA
J: TRBJ2-3
V: TRBV5-1
size: NA

DNA: TGTGCAAGTCGCTTAGCTCTGCTAGCCGATGAGACCCAGTACTTC
CDR3: CASRLALLADETQYF
D: NA
J: TRBJ2-5
V: TRBV12-2
size: NA

DNA: TGTGCCAGCAGCTACGCTAGCGGGAGGCCGAGCTCCTACGAGCAGTACTTC
CDR3: CASSYASGRPSSYEQYF
D: TRBD2
J: TRBJ2-7
V: TRBV6-2/TRBV6-3
size: NA

DNA: TGTGCCACCAGCAGAGATAGGGGGGAAGAGACCCAGTACTTC
CDR3: CATSRDRGEETQYF
D: NA
J: TRBJ2-5
V: TRBV15
size: NA

DNA: TGTGCCAGCAGCCCCGTCGTGTCGGCTGAAGCTTTCTTT
CDR3: CASSPVVSAEAFF
D: NA
J: TRBJ1-1
V: TRBV5-5
size: many

DNA: TGTGCCAGCAGCCGGGACAGGTCCTCTGGAAACACCATATATTTT
CDR3: CASSRDRSSGNTIYF
D: TRBD1
J: TRBJ1-3
V: TRBV7-9
size: NA

DNA: TGTGCCAGCAGCGTGTTGGGGGGTAGCTACAATGAGCAGTTCTTC
CDR3: CASSVLGGSYNEQFF
D: NA
J: TRBJ2-1
V: TRBV6-2/TRBV6-3
size: NA

DNA: TGCGCCAGCAGCTTGGACTCTGGGGCCAACGTCCTGACTTTC
CDR3: CASSLDSGANVLTF
D: NA
J: TRBJ2-6
V: TRBV5-1
size: NA

DNA: TGTGCCAGTGGAAAAACGACGCCGACCCAGCCCCAGCATTTT
CDR3: CASGKTTPTQPQHF
D: NA
J: TRBJ1-5
V: TRBV28
size: NA

DNA: TGTGCCAGCAGCTTCCGGACTAGCGGGAGCTCCTACAATGAGCAGTTCTTC
CDR3: CASSFRTSGSSYNEQFF
D: TRBD2
J: TRBJ2-1
V: TRBV9
size: many

DNA: TGCAGTGGTCGTAGCGGTACTAGCACAGATACGCAGTATTTT
CDR3: CSGRSGTSTDTQYF
D: NA
J: TRBJ2-3
V: TRBV20-1
size: many

DNA: TGTGCCATGCGAACTGGACAGAATGATGGCTACACCTTC
CDR3: CAMRTGQNDGYTF
D: NA
J: TRBJ1-2
V: TRBV10-3
size: NA

DNA: TGCGCCAGCAGCGGGATGACAGCAGATACGCAGTATTTT
CDR3: CASSGMTADTQYF
D: NA
J: TRBJ2-3
V: TRBV5-1
size: many

DNA: TGTGCCAGCAGCTTCCGGACTAGCGGGAGTTCTTACGAGCAGTACTTC
CDR3: CASSFRTSGSSYEQYF
D: TRBD2
J: TRBJ2-7
V: TRBV7-2
size: few

DNA: TGTGCCAAGCCAGGGGTGACTAGCACAGATACGCAGTATTTT
CDR3: CAKPGVTSTDTQYF
D: NA
J: TRBJ2-3
V: TRBV24-1
size: many

DNA: TGTGCCAGCAGTTATTTCGGGGGTGACACCGGGGAGCTGTTTTTT
CDR3: CASSYFGGDTGELFF
D: NA
J: TRBJ2-2
V: TRBV6-6
size: many

DNA: TGTGCCAGCAGCTCGCGACTAGCGGTTTACAATGAGCAGTTCTTC
CDR3: CASSSRLAVYNEQFF
D: TRBD2
J: TRBJ2-1
V: TRBV11-2
size: many

DNA: TGCAGCAGGACAACCGCGAGAAGAGACTACACCTTC
CDR3: CSRTTARRDYTF
D: NA
J: TRBJ1-2
V: TRBV20-1
size: few

DNA: TGTGCCAGCAGCCATACTAGCGGGGGACTCTACGAGCAGTACTTC
CDR3: CASSHTSGGLYEQYF
D: TRBD2
J: TRBJ2-7
V: TRBV28
size: NA

DNA: TGTGCCAGCAGCCCGAACAGGGGACAGCCCCAGCATTTT
CDR3: CASSPNRGQPQHF
D: TRBD1
J: TRBJ1-5
V: TRBV7-2
size: many

DNA: TGTGCCACCAGCTCGTCGGACCGACACAATCAGCCCCAGCATTTT
CDR3: CATSSSDRHNQPQHF
D: NA
J: TRBJ1-5
V: TRBV15
size: many

DNA: TGCAGTGCTAGAGATGGGAGCCGCGGTACGCAGTATTTT
CDR3: CSARDGSRGTQYF
D: NA
J: TRBJ2-3
V: TRBV20-1
size: many

DNA: TGTGCCAGCAGCCAAGATTGGGATAGCGGGAACTACAATGAGCAGTTCTTC
CDR3: CASSQDWDSGNYNEQFF
D: TRBD2
J: TRBJ2-1
V: TRBV3-1
size: medium-sized

DNA: TGTGCCAGCAGCTTACTCCAGGGGGCTAACCACGGGGAGCTGTTTTTT
CDR3: CASSLLQGANHGELFF
D: TRBD1
J: TRBJ2-2
V: TRBV7-6
size: many

DNA: TGTGCCACCAGTGATTTGAAGGCGGGGGGGCCAGGTAGCGGGGAGCTGTTTTTT
CDR3: CATSDLKAGGPGSGELFF
D: TRBD2
J: TRBJ2-2
V: TRBV24-1
size: few